The rows below give T cell receptor beta chains drawn from one sample of a study of breast tumors, draining lymph nodes, adjacent tissues. Each CDR3 protein is one row after TCRdb ran MiXCR on the multiplex PCR reads. The repertoire holds under 150,000 distinct CDR3 sequences, with about 20% as singletons. Specimen: axillary lymph node tissue. The source is a female donor with breast cancer. Some clones in this sample may be carry-over from other donors' samples. Both conserved end residues are part of each CDR3. The D gene is left open where the match is weak. Size is stated for part of the rows, as once, few or many counts, or as a class when the clone is expanded.

CASSVVTPREGRGEQYF	TGTGCCAGCAGCGTAGTGACCCCCCGGGAGGGTAGGGGCGAGCAGTACTTC	many	TRBV9	TRBD2	TRBJ2-7
CASSLLAGNPSGANVLTF	TGTGCCAGCAGCTTGTTGGCAGGGAATCCGTCTGGGGCCAACGTCCTGACTTTC	-	TRBV5-6	-	TRBJ2-6
CAWSGGRSSGNTIYF	TGTGCCTGGAGTGGGGGGCGGAGCTCTGGAAACACCATATATTTT	many	TRBV30	-	TRBJ1-3
CASSDETVYGYTF	TGTGCCAGCAGTGATGAGACGGTCTATGGCTACACCTTC	-	TRBV25-1	-	TRBJ1-2
CASSLIYEQYF	TGTGCCAGCAGTTTAATCTACGAGCAGTACTTC	many	TRBV12-3/TRBV12-4	-	TRBJ2-7
CASRNDSWTVCYEQYF	TGTGCCAGCAGGAACGATTCGTGGACAGTTTGTTACGAGCAGTACTTC	many	TRBV12-3/TRBV12-4	-	TRBJ2-7
CASSRSGTVSNQPQHF	TGTGCCAGTAGTCGTTCCGGGACGGTTAGCAATCAGCCCCAGCATTTT	many	TRBV19	-	TRBJ1-5
CASSLTVGGIGRGSPLHF	TGTGCCAGCAGTTTAACGGTGGGGGGCATAGGCCGGGGGTCACCCCTCCACTTT	-	TRBV28	-	TRBJ1-6
CSARNTGTGKVCQPQHF	TGCAGTGCTAGGAACACCGGGACAGGGAAAGTGTGTCAGCCCCAGCATTTT	-	TRBV20-1	TRBD1	TRBJ1-5
CASTPPAGFARLADYNEQFF	TGTGCCAGCACCCCCCCAGCGGGGTTCGCCAGGCTAGCAGACTACAATGAGCAGTTCTTC	-	TRBV28	TRBD2	TRBJ2-1
CASSSESHRGRLLGYTF	TGTGCCAGCAGCTCAGAGTCCCACAGGGGGCGCCTTTTAGGCTACACCTTC	many	TRBV7-9	TRBD1	TRBJ1-2
CASSRRPRGSSYNEQFF	TGTGCCAGCAGCCGAAGGCCCCGGGGGAGCTCCTACAATGAGCAGTTCTTC	many	TRBV2	-	TRBJ2-1
CASSLAVSGYNEQFF	TGCGCCAGCAGCTTGGCTGTTAGCGGATACAATGAGCAGTTCTTC	-	TRBV5-1	-	TRBJ2-1
CARRLIQNEQFF	TGTGCCAGAAGACTAATACAAAATGAGCAGTTCTTC	-	TRBV6-8	-	TRBJ2-1
CARSFESSGSRYNEQFF	TGTGCCCGCAGCTTTGAGTCCAGCGGGAGTAGGTACAATGAGCAGTTCTTC	-	TRBV11-2	TRBD2	TRBJ2-1
CASSLALMGLNGYTF	TGTGCCAGCAGTTTAGCGCTGATGGGGCTGAATGGCTACACCTTC	many	TRBV12-3/TRBV12-4	-	TRBJ1-2
CSVDPGDEYEQYF	TGCAGCGTTGATCCGGGGGATGAGTACGAGCAGTACTTC	many	TRBV29-1	-	TRBJ2-7
CASSTGQGQETQYF	TGCGCCAGCAGCACCGGACAGGGCCAAGAGACCCAGTACTTC	many	TRBV5-1	TRBD1	TRBJ2-5
CASSQPPGLAGVAISRELFF	TGCGCCAGCAGCCAACCCCCGGGACTAGCGGGAGTTGCGATATCTAGGGAGCTGTTTTTT	many	TRBV4-1	TRBD2	TRBJ2-2
CASSPLWGYGYTF	TGTGCCAGCAGTCCCCTATGGGGGTATGGCTACACCTTC	many	TRBV6-2/TRBV6-3	-	TRBJ1-2
CASSLSGEDEKLFF	TGCGCCAGCAGCTTGTCGGGGGAGGATGAAAAACTGTTTTTT	many	TRBV5-1	-	TRBJ1-4
CSAVHRDSGNEKLFF	TGCAGTGCCGTCCACAGGGACAGTGGGAATGAAAAACTGTTTTTT	many	TRBV20-1	TRBD1	TRBJ1-4
CASTLGYEQYF	TGTGCCAGCACCTTAGGTTACGAGCAGTACTTC	many	TRBV6-6	-	TRBJ2-7
CASSLALGSATNEKLFF	TGTGCCAGCAGTTTAGCGCTTGGGAGCGCAACTAATGAAAAACTGTTTTTT	many	TRBV12-3/TRBV12-4	-	TRBJ1-4
CASSPLPEEEKLFF	TGTGCCAGCAGCCCACTCCCTGAGGAAGAAAAACTGTTTTTT	many	TRBV9	-	TRBJ1-4
CASRTDPRDRGRYEQYF	TGTGCCAGCCGGACGGATCCCCGGGACAGGGGGCGATACGAGCAGTACTTC	many	TRBV6-1	TRBD1	TRBJ2-7
CASSSLDYGYTF	TGTGCCAGCAGCTCCCTTGACTATGGCTACACCTTC	many	TRBV7-9	-	TRBJ1-2
CSAGIAGSGTGELFF	TGCAGTGCTGGGATAGCGGGATCAGGCACCGGGGAGCTGTTTTTT	many	TRBV20-1	TRBD2	TRBJ2-2
CASSLIWGSNEKLFF	TGTGCCAGCAGTTTAATATGGGGATCTAATGAAAAACTGTTTTTT	many	TRBV12-3/TRBV12-4	-	TRBJ1-4
CASSPRSSAEGATQYF	TGTGCCAGCTCACCCCGCTCTAGCGCCGAAGGGGCTACGCAGTATTTT	few	TRBV18	-	TRBJ2-3
CASSLARNTEAFF	TGTGCCAGCAGCTTAGCCAGGAACACTGAAGCTTTCTTT	few	TRBV7-2	-	TRBJ1-1
CASSWVAGVDEQSF	TGTGCCAGCAGTTGGGTAGCGGGAGTGGATGAGCAGTCCTTC	-	TRBV27	TRBD2	TRBJ2-1
CASSQGSETQYF	TGCGCCAGCAGCCAAGGCTCGGAGACCCAGTACTTC	many	TRBV4-1	-	TRBJ2-5
CASSLGTYEQYF	TGTGCCAGCAGCTTGGGGACTTACGAGCAGTACTTC	many	TRBV5-6	-	TRBJ2-7
CASSLGTVNYGYTF	TGTGCCAGCAGCTTGGGGACAGTTAACTATGGCTACACCTTC	many	TRBV5-6	-	TRBJ1-2
CAISESVGYNEQFF	TGTGCCATCAGTGAGTCGGTTGGCTACAATGAGCAGTTCTTC	many	TRBV10-3	-	TRBJ2-1
CASSYAGPATNEKLFF	TGTGCCAGCAGTTACGCAGGTCCAGCAACTAATGAAAAACTGTTTTTT	many	TRBV6-5	-	TRBJ1-4
CASSSGTGSMNTQYF	TGTGCCAGCAGTTCCGGGACAGGGAGTATGAATACGCAGTATTTT	many	TRBV5-6	TRBD1	TRBJ2-3
CASRERGRMWSNQPQHF	TGTGCCAGCAGGGAAAGGGGTAGGATGTGGAGCAATCAGCCCCAGCATTTT	few	TRBV28	-	TRBJ1-5
CASSESRMAGEQYF	TGCGCCAGCAGTGAGTCCCGGATGGCGGGGGAGCAGTACTTC	many	TRBV10-1	-	TRBJ2-7
CSVEDERFRAGGYTF	TGCAGCGTTGAAGATGAAAGGTTCAGGGCCGGCGGCTACACCTTC	many	TRBV29-1	-	TRBJ1-2